Listed below are T cell receptor beta chains from one sample, sequenced in a study of T cells in Graves' hyperthyroidism and ophthalmopathy. TCRdb reprocessed the multiplex PCR reads with MiXCR, giving one entry per CDR3 protein. The table shows 280,000 or so distinct CDR3 sequences, with less than 30% occurring only once. The sequencing input was blood. The source of these receptors is a man in his forties or fifties with Graves' hyperthyroidism that later progressed to Graves' ophthalmopathy. Each CDR3 is given with its conserved first and last residue. The D gene is left open where the match is weak. Only some rows state a clone size, as once, few, many or a class for expanded clones.

many,TRBD1,TRBV20-1,TRBJ1-2,CSAPGGGSFYGYTF,TGCAGTGCCCCAGGGGGGGGGAGTTTCTATGGCTACACCTTC
many,-,TRBV7-9,TRBJ1-1,CASSFENTEAFF,TGTGCCAGCAGCTTCGAGAACACTGAAGCTTTCTTT
many,-,TRBV6-1,TRBJ1-1,CASTPSGTEAFF,TGTGCCAGCACCCCTTCAGGCACTGAAGCTTTCTTT
many,-,TRBV29-1,TRBJ1-1,CSVFTNTEAFF,TGCAGCGTTTTCACGAACACTGAAGCTTTCTTT
-,TRBD2,TRBV20-1,TRBJ2-7,CSARDRHHSGTHYEQYF,TGCAGTGCTAGAGACCGGCACCATAGCGGGACCCACTACGAGCAGTACTTC
many,-,TRBV5-1,TRBJ2-4,CASTRLRKRENIQYF,TGCGCCAGCACCCGATTAAGAAAGCGGGAAAACATTCAGTACTTC
-,TRBD1,TRBV6-2/TRBV6-3,TRBJ2-7,CASSSRTTGYGSYEQYF,TGTGCCAGCAGTTCTAGAACGACAGGGTACGGCTCCTACGAGCAGTACTTC
many,TRBD1,TRBV11-2,TRBJ2-5,CASSLSLGQGMETQYF,TGTGCCAGCAGCTTATCCCTTGGACAGGGGATGGAGACCCAGTACTTC
many,-,TRBV30,TRBJ2-7,CAWSVTAGLTYEQYF,TGTGCCTGGAGTGTAACGGCAGGACTGACCTACGAGCAGTACTTC
few,TRBD1,TRBV27,TRBJ1-5,CASSMGQGRQPQHF,TGTGCCAGCAGTATGGGACAGGGGCGGCAGCCCCAGCATTTT
many,TRBD2,TRBV6-4,TRBJ2-2,CASSTKRLAGATGELFF,TGTGCCAGCAGTACGAAAAGACTAGCGGGAGCCACCGGGGAGCTGTTTTTT
-,-,TRBV6-2/TRBV6-3,TRBJ1-2,CASRPGRVGYGYTF,TGTGCCAGCAGACCAGGACGCGTAGGGTATGGCTACACCTTC
many,-,TRBV29-1,TRBJ2-7,CSVRSGVTYEQYF,TGCAGCGTGCGGTCAGGGGTTACCTACGAGCAGTACTTC
-,TRBD1,TRBV30,TRBJ2-5,CAWSVRQGMETQYF,TGTGCCTGGAGTGTCCGACAGGGGATGGAGACCCAGTACTTC
-,TRBD2,TRBV29-1,TRBJ2-5,CSVGREGEETQYF,TGCAGCGTGGGTAGGGAGGGCGAGGAGACCCAGTACTTC
many,-,TRBV6-5,TRBJ2-2,CASSYSGTRPTGELFF,TGTGCCAGCAGTTACTCGGGGACACGACCGACCGGGGAGCTGTTTTTT
-,-,TRBV6-1,TRBJ2-7,CASRTLTGRDEQYF,TGTGCCAGCAGAACCCTGACAGGGAGGGACGAGCAGTACTTC
many,TRBD1,TRBV19,TRBJ2-7,CASIKTGVNYEQYF,TGTGCCAGTATCAAGACAGGGGTGAACTACGAGCAGTACTTC
many,-,TRBV29-1,TRBJ2-2,CSVWGPPNTGELFF,TGCAGCGTATGGGGACCACCAAACACCGGGGAGCTGTTTTTT
many,TRBD1,TRBV27,TRBJ1-3,CASRPTGGGGNTIYF,TGTGCCAGCAGACCGACAGGGGGCGGTGGAAACACCATATATTTT
-,TRBD2,TRBV20-1,TRBJ2-2,CSASVAGGGGELFF,TGCAGTGCTAGCGTAGCGGGAGGAGGCGGGGAGCTGTTTTTT
-,-,TRBV7-2,TRBJ2-5,CASSLAQDSLYQETQYF,TGTGCCAGCAGCTTAGCGCAGGACAGCCTGTACCAAGAGACCCAGTACTTC
many,-,TRBV12-3/TRBV12-4,TRBJ1-5,CASSFQEDQPQHF,TGTGCCAGCAGTTTTCAAGAAGATCAGCCCCAGCATTTT
many,-,TRBV12-3/TRBV12-4,TRBJ2-5,CASSFWADEAQYF,TGTGCCAGCAGTTTCTGGGCCGACGAGGCCCAGTACTTC
few,-,TRBV6-4,TRBJ2-6,CASSGGTGSGANVLTF,TGTGCCAGCAGCGGGGGGACAGGCTCTGGGGCCAACGTCCTGACTTTC
many,-,TRBV7-2,TRBJ2-7,CASSLAHWDEQYF,TGTGCCAGCAGCTTAGCGCACTGGGACGAGCAGTACTTC
few,TRBD2,TRBV9,TRBJ2-3,CASSDPTYASGEIGSTDTQYF,TGTGCCAGCAGCGACCCGACTTACGCTAGCGGAGAGATAGGTAGCACAGATACGCAGTATTTT
-,-,TRBV11-2,TRBJ1-5,CASSLLTGNNQPQHF,TGTGCCAGCAGCTTGCTTACGGGGAACAATCAGCCCCAGCATTTT
many,-,TRBV7-9,TRBJ1-6,CASSPSAYNSPLHF,TGTGCCAGCAGCCCTTCCGCCTATAATTCACCCCTCCACTTT
many,-,TRBV29-1,TRBJ2-2,CSVDMRNTGELFF,TGCAGCGTGGACATGCGGAACACCGGGGAGCTGTTTTTT
-,-,TRBV12-3/TRBV12-4,TRBJ1-1,CASSQGTPEAFF,TGTGCCAGCAGTCAGGGGACCCCTGAAGCTTTCTTT
once,TRBD1,TRBV27,TRBJ1-1,CASSSGQGGYTEAFF,TGTGCCAGCAGTTCCGGACAGGGAGGTTATACTGAAGCTTTCTTT
many,-,TRBV20-1,TRBJ2-2,CSASAGSMVTGELFF,TGCAGTGCTAGTGCCGGGAGCATGGTCACCGGGGAGCTGTTTTTT
many,-,TRBV12-3/TRBV12-4,TRBJ1-2,CASSLGGGYTF,TGTGCCAGCAGTTTGGGGGGTGGCTACACCTTC
many,-,TRBV7-3,TRBJ2-7,CASSFLRVYEQYF,TGTGCCAGCAGCTTTCTCAGGGTTTACGAGCAGTACTTC
many,-,TRBV29-1,TRBJ1-2,CSATDEHYGYTF,TGCAGCGCCACGGACGAGCACTATGGCTACACCTTC
-,-,TRBV7-8,TRBJ1-5,CASSLGVTNFYSNQPQHF,TGTGCCAGCAGCTTAGGGGTGACAAACTTCTATAGCAATCAGCCCCAGCATTTT
-,-,TRBV7-3,TRBJ2-7,CASSWTAQGEQYF,TGTGCCAGCAGCTGGACAGCTCAAGGAGAGCAGTACTTC
few,TRBD2,TRBV19,TRBJ2-7,CAGSLSLAGVDKGSYEQYF,TGTGCCGGTAGCCTATCACTAGCGGGAGTGGATAAAGGGTCCTACGAGCAGTACTTC
many,TRBD1,TRBV12-3/TRBV12-4,TRBJ1-1,CASSLPTGGYTEAFF,TGTGCCAGCAGTTTACCGACAGGGGGTTACACTGAAGCTTTCTTT
few,-,TRBV20-1,TRBJ2-2,CSAWGERVGTGELFF,TGCAGTGCTTGGGGGGAAAGGGTGGGAACCGGGGAGCTGTTTTTT
-,-,TRBV15,TRBJ1-5,CATSADGTLGPQHF,TGTGCCACCAGCGCGGACGGGACACTAGGGCCCCAGCATTTT
-,-,TRBV2,TRBJ1-1,CASSESGVMVAFF,TGTGCCAGCAGTGAAAGTGGGGTGATGGTTGCTTTCTTT
many,-,TRBV19,TRBJ1-1,CASQGQGWPEAFF,TGTGCCAGCCAGGGTCAGGGGTGGCCTGAAGCTTTCTTT
few,TRBD1,TRBV24-1,TRBJ2-2,CATSDYNRGTGELFF,TGTGCCACCAGTGATTACAACAGGGGAACCGGGGAGCTGTTTTTT
many,-,TRBV28,TRBJ1-2,CASSRGGGRTWGYTF,TGTGCCAGCAGTCGAGGTGGGGGGCGCACTTGGGGCTACACCTTC
-,-,TRBV6-1,TRBJ2-5,CASSPMAYSVQETQYF,TGTGCCAGCAGTCCCATGGCCTATAGCGTCCAAGAGACCCAGTACTTC
-,TRBD1,TRBV10-3,TRBJ2-5,CAISRDRKQETQYF,TGTGCCATCAGTCGGGACAGAAAACAAGAGACCCAGTACTTC
-,-,TRBV12-3/TRBV12-4,TRBJ1-1,CASSLMAGMNTEAFF,TGTGCCAGCAGTTTAATGGCGGGGATGAACACTGAAGCTTTCTTT
-,TRBD2,TRBV27,TRBJ2-7,CASSLVAGGPHEQYF,TGTGCCAGCAGTTTAGTGGCGGGAGGGCCCCACGAGCAGTACTTC
few,-,TRBV6-2/TRBV6-3,TRBJ1-1,CASSYGIREDSEAFF,TGTGCCAGCAGCTACGGGATAAGGGAGGACTCTGAAGCTTTCTTT
many,-,TRBV7-2,TRBJ1-2,CASSAPARAGRTHGYTF,TGTGCCAGCAGCGCTCCTGCTCGCGCGGGGCGGACGCATGGCTACACCTTC
many,TRBD1,TRBV6-1,TRBJ1-1,CASTVPPWTGGTEAFF,TGTGCCAGCACGGTCCCCCCGTGGACAGGGGGGACTGAAGCTTTCTTT